This is a list of T cell receptor beta chains from one sample in a study of Ad26.COV2.S vaccination and SARS-CoV-2 variants. The data were produced by immunoSEQ multiplex PCR, yet TCRdb's version contains in-frame clones alone and is incomplete. The sample records roughly 410,000 clones, about four fifths being singletons. The starting material was peripheral blood, obtained in a trial of Ad26.COV2.S vaccine versus placebo. The receptors originated from a person between 18 and 65 years old who received the Ad26.COV2.S COVID-19 vaccine or a placebo. The conserved cysteine and the conserved F or W are not part of the CDR3 here. Fields, in order: V gene, J gene, CDR3 protein.

v_gene: TRBV10-3
j_gene: TRBJ2-1
CDR3aa: ASETGASSYNEQF

v_gene: TRBV11-3
j_gene: TRBJ2-5
CDR3aa: ASSSGLAVGLGAQY

v_gene: TRBV6-2/TRBV6-3
j_gene: TRBJ2-6
CDR3aa: ASSAFSGANVLT

v_gene: TRBV19
j_gene: TRBJ1-5
CDR3aa: ASSVQGAHQPQH

v_gene: TRBV18
j_gene: TRBJ1-6
CDR3aa: ASSPYGSNSPLH

v_gene: TRBV11-2
j_gene: TRBJ2-7
CDR3aa: ASSLEASSYEQY

v_gene: TRBV2
j_gene: TRBJ2-7
CDR3aa: ASSISNEQY

v_gene: TRBV9
j_gene: TRBJ2-1
CDR3aa: ASSVLAGPSYNEQF

v_gene: TRBV19
j_gene: TRBJ1-4
CDR3aa: ASSMGGWDEKLF

v_gene: TRBV5-1
j_gene: TRBJ2-2
CDR3aa: ASSARTSGGYTGELF

v_gene: TRBV14
j_gene: TRBJ2-1
CDR3aa: ASSQLRDEQF

v_gene: TRBV2
j_gene: TRBJ2-5
CDR3aa: ASSWDREILETQY

v_gene: TRBV28
j_gene: TRBJ1-1
CDR3aa: ASRGRQNTEAF

v_gene: TRBV27
j_gene: TRBJ2-7
CDR3aa: ASSPRRGVYEQY

v_gene: TRBV7-2
j_gene: TRBJ2-1
CDR3aa: ASSFSGQVYNEQF

v_gene: TRBV19
j_gene: TRBJ2-7
CDR3aa: ASSPLVGAVYEQY

v_gene: TRBV3-1/TRBV3-2
j_gene: TRBJ1-2
CDR3aa: ASSQPGAGYGYT

v_gene: TRBV7-9
j_gene: TRBJ2-6
CDR3aa: ASSGTGGGPLGANVLT

v_gene: TRBV7-2
j_gene: TRBJ2-4
CDR3aa: ASSFSSGGNIQY

v_gene: TRBV7-2
j_gene: TRBJ2-1
CDR3aa: ASSLEAADPYNEQF

v_gene: TRBV4-1
j_gene: TRBJ2-3
CDR3aa: ASSHPLDTQY

v_gene: TRBV4-3
j_gene: TRBJ2-5
CDR3aa: ASSPDPGLAGETQY

v_gene: TRBV27
j_gene: TRBJ2-7
CDR3aa: ASSSYRDGHEQY

v_gene: TRBV4-1
j_gene: TRBJ1-5
CDR3aa: ASSQEPGNQPQH

v_gene: TRBV4-1
j_gene: TRBJ2-1
CDR3aa: ASSQRTSGISYNEQF

v_gene: TRBV5-1
j_gene: TRBJ1-2
CDR3aa: ASSLSENYGYT

v_gene: TRBV5-4
j_gene: TRBJ1-2
CDR3aa: ASSGTGAQVYT

v_gene: TRBV4-1
j_gene: TRBJ2-7
CDR3aa: ASSQPLRSSWDEQY

v_gene: TRBV18
j_gene: TRBJ1-1
CDR3aa: ASSPPHGGETEAF

v_gene: TRBV11-2
j_gene: TRBJ2-2
CDR3aa: ASSFDNNPGELF

v_gene: TRBV5-4
j_gene: TRBJ2-7
CDR3aa: ASSPGTGKSGYEQY

v_gene: TRBV29-1
j_gene: TRBJ1-2
CDR3aa: SVVTGPYGYT

v_gene: TRBV2
j_gene: TRBJ1-5
CDR3aa: ASSDTTDRDNSGWNQPQH

v_gene: TRBV9
j_gene: TRBJ2-7
CDR3aa: ASSVDGRDEQY

v_gene: TRBV7-9
j_gene: TRBJ1-4
CDR3aa: ASSLDSSNEKLF

v_gene: TRBV19
j_gene: TRBJ2-6
CDR3aa: ASSIRGGANVLT

v_gene: TRBV11-2
j_gene: TRBJ2-4
CDR3aa: ASSHGRAKNIQY